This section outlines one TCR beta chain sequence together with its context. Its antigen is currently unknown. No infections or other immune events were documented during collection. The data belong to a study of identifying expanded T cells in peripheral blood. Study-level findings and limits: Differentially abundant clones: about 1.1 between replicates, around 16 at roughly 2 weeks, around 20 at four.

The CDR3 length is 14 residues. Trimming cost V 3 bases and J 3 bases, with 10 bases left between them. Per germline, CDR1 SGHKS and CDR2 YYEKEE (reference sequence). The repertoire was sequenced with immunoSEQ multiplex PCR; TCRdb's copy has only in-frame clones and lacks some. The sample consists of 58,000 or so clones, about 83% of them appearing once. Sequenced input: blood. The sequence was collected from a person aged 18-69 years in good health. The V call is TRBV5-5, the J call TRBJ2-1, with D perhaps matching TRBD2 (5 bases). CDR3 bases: TGTGCCAGCAGCTCGGGCCGGGGCTACAATGAGCAGTTCTTC. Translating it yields CASSSGRGYNEQFF.